This entry lists 30 T cell receptor beta chains sequenced from one sample in a study of cytomegalovirus exposure and HLA in healthy donors. The PCR used 60 Vbeta and 13 Jbeta primers. The repertoire was sequenced with immunoSEQ multiplex PCR; TCRdb's copy has only in-frame clones and lacks some. The table has fewer than 200,000 clones, roughly 80% seen once. Sequenced input: PBMCs. These TCRs come from a man aged 40-49 years in good health and CMV-seronegative.

The V gene is TRBV11-2, the J gene TRBJ2-7; TRBD2 aligns across 11 bases. Unmatched junction bases numbered 4, after V lost 6 bases and J lost 0 bases. CDR1 is SGHAT and CDR2 is FQNNGV in the germline V gene. This CDR3 is 15 amino acids long. CDR3 sequence (DNA): TGTGCCAGCAGGAGACTAGCGGGGTTCTCCTACGAGCAGTACTTC. Translation gives CASRRLAGFSYEQYF.

The chain is built from TRBV2 and TRBJ1-6, with TRBD1 matching 9 bases. The germline V gene has CDR1 SNHLY and CDR2 FYNNEI. The ends lost 6 bases at V and 8 bases at J; junction bases unmatched: 8. The CDR3 is 15 residues long. This CDR3 is CASRGRDRADSPLHF. DNA of the CDR3: TGTGCCAGCAGGGGTCGGGACAGGGCAGATTCACCCCTCCACTTT.

The chain recombines TRBV5-1 with TRBJ2-7, with 9 bases fitting TRBD2. CDR3 size: 14 residues. The germline V gene encodes CDR1 SGHRS and CDR2 YFSETQ. The J segment lost 3 bases and the V segment lost 3 bases, leaving 4 bases of the junction unmatched. The CDR3 protein is CASSSELAGYEQYF. Here the CDR3 DNA reads TGCGCCAGCAGCTCAGAACTAGCGGGCTACGAGCAGTACTTC. Based on the CDR3 plus reference TRBV5-1 and TRBJ2-7, the full variable domain is KAGVTQTPRYLIKTRGQQVTLSCSPISGHRSVSWYQQTPGQGLQFLFEYFSETQRNKGNFPGRFSGRQFSNSRSEMNVSTLELGDSALYLCASSSELAGYEQYFGPGTRLTVT.

V usage is TRBV5-1 and J usage is TRBJ2-3, with 13 bases that match TRBD2. J gave up 1 base and V 4 bases, and 3 bases lay outside the gene matches. Germline V lookup: CDR1 SGHRS, CDR2 YFSETQ. The CDR3 is 16 residues long. The CDR3 DNA follows: TGCGCCAGCAGCGTACTAGCGGGGGGGCGCACAGATACGCAGTATTTT. Translated: CASSVLAGGRTDTQYF. The variable domain in full, completed from reference TRBV5-1 and TRBJ2-3, reads KAGVTQTPRYLIKTRGQQVTLSCSPISGHRSVSWYQQTPGQGLQFLFEYFSETQRNKGNFPGRFSGRQFSNSRSEMNVSTLELGDSALYLCASSVLAGGRTDTQYFGPGTRLTVL.

The chain is built from TRBV2 and TRBJ1-1; D remains ambiguous. The CDR3 loop spans 15 amino acids. Germline CDR1 is SNHLY and CDR2 is FYNNEI. Trimming took off 6 bases at V and 0 bases at J, with 14 bases between the two ends. As DNA, the CDR3 is TGTGCCAGCAGCGGACTATCCCCGATGAACACTGAAGCTTTCTTT. It translates to CASSGLSPMNTEAFF.

This chain links TRBV23-1 with TRBJ1-5; the D gene is possibly TRBD1 (6 bases). TRBV23-1 is placed among ORFs of uncertain function. With 0 bases removed from V and 4 bases from J, the gap between germline ends came to 13 bases. The CDR3 is made up of 16 amino acids. The CDR3 DNA is TGCGCCAGCAGTCAATCCGGGGGGCAGGCTAATCAGCCCCAGCATTTT. This translates into CASSQSGGQANQPQHF.

The J gene is TRBJ2-7, the V gene TRBV9; 7 bases map to TRBD1. Germline V CDR1 and CDR2: SGDLS, YYNGEE. CDR3 length: 15 amino acids. V trimming: 0 bases; J trimming: 5 bases; junction bases outside the gene matches: 8. CDR3 sequence reads: CASSVVGTDVHEQYF. In DNA, the CDR3 is TGTGCCAGCAGCGTAGTGGGGACAGATGTCCACGAGCAGTACTTC.

The V call is TRBV30, the J call TRBJ1-2, with TRBD1 identical over 8 bases. There are 15 residues in the CDR3. V was pared by 2 bases and J by 4 bases, with 9 bases of the junction left unmatched. In germline, CDR1 is GTSNPN, CDR2 SVGIG (reference sequence). The DNA of the CDR3 is TGTGCCTGGAGTCCTGGACAGGGAGGACGCTATGGCTACACCTTC. Residues: CAWSPGQGGRYGYTF.

This clone was detected only a few times. The rearrangement links TRBV11-2 to TRBJ1-2; a possible D gene is TRBD1 (5 bases). CDR1 is SGHAT and CDR2 is FQNNGV in the germline V gene. Between the trimmed V and J ends, which lost 2 bases and 8 bases, there was a span of 12 bases. The CDR3 is made up of 13 amino acids. This CDR3 reads CASSLSAGQGYTF. Written as DNA, the CDR3 is TGTGCCAGCAGCTTATCGGCAGGGCAAGGCTACACCTTC.

This clone occurred a few times. The chain recombines TRBV18 with TRBJ2-2; 7 bases map to TRBD2. This CDR3 spans 16 amino acids. Germline-derived CDR1 and CDR2 are KGHSH and LQKENI. The V segment lost 6 bases and the J segment 0 bases; nucleotides outside the gene matches: 7. The CDR3 protein is CASSGPLATNTGELFF. The CDR3 nucleotides are TGTGCCAGCTCGGGCCCACTAGCGACGAACACCGGGGAGCTGTTTTTT.

The chain combines TRBV10-3 with TRBJ2-7; tentative D call: TRBD1 (5 bases). The germline V and J ends were trimmed by 0 bases and 5 bases, with 17 bases remaining between them. This CDR3 region has 16 residues. Germline values: CDR1 ENHRY, CDR2 SYGVKD. The chain's CDR3 is CAISESKGASKHEQYF. As DNA, the CDR3 is TGTGCCATCAGTGAGTCGAAAGGGGCAAGCAAACACGAGCAGTACTTC.

This chain uses TRBV7-2 with TRBJ2-2, with D perhaps matching TRBD1 (5 bases). The CDR3 runs 13 residues. Germline lookup yields CDR1 SGHTA and CDR2 FQGNSA. Trimming stripped 5 bases from V and 7 bases from J, with 11 bases between. CDR3 amino acids: CASSGRTIGELFF. The CDR3, as DNA: TGTGCCAGCAGCGGAAGGACAATCGGGGAGCTGTTTTTT.

The sample holds one count of this clone. The V gene is TRBV4-1, the J gene TRBJ2-2; 11 bases fit TRBD1. CDR3 length equals 17 residues. CDR1 and CDR2 (germline): MGHRA, YSYEKL. The ends lost 0 bases at V and 7 bases at J; junction bases unmatched: 7. CDR3 nucleotides: TGCGCCAGCAGCCAAGATCATGGACAGGGGGCAGTCGGGGAGCTGTTTTTT. This gives the protein CASSQDHGQGAVGELFF.

The chain links TRBV28 to TRBJ1-6, with TRBD1 as a possible D gene (6 bases). This CDR3 has 16 residues. V was clipped by 3 bases and J by 3 bases, with 12 bases between them. CDR1 and CDR2 (germline): MDHEN, SYDVKM. CDR3 region: CASSFRTDSYNSPLHF. CDR3 nucleotides: TGTGCCAGCAGTTTCCGGACAGATAGCTATAATTCACCCCTCCACTTT.

The J gene is TRBJ1-4, the V gene TRBV4-1; no firm D call. This CDR3 has 14 residues. V lost 3 bases, J lost 7 bases, and 12 bases lay in between. Germline V gene sequence: CDR1 MGHRA, CDR2 YSYEKL. CDR3 sequence reads: CASSHQVRSEKLFF. The DNA of the CDR3 is TGCGCCAGCAGCCACCAAGTTAGGAGTGAAAAACTGTTTTTT.

This clone was found a few times. The CDR3: CAWTFSTDTQYF. The CDR3 nucleotides read TGTGCCTGGACTTTTAGCACAGATACGCAGTATTTT. V and J are TRBV30 and TRBJ2-3; no firm D call. The CDR3 extends over 12 amino acids. Trimming left V 4 bases short and J 0 bases short, with 5 bases between. The germline gives CDR1 GTSNPN, CDR2 SVGIG (reference sequence). The full variable domain, completed using reference TRBV30 and TRBJ2-3, is SQTIHQWPATLVQPVGSPLSLECTVEGTSNPNLYWYRQAAGRGLQLLFYSVGIGQISSEVPQNLSASRPQDRQFILSSKKLLLSDSGFYLCAWTFSTDTQYFGPGTRLTVL.

The chain recombines TRBV6-6 with TRBJ2-1, with D tentatively TRBD1 (6 bases). CDR1 MNHNY and CDR2 SVGAGI come from the germline V gene (reference sequence). V shed 5 bases and J shed 9 bases, with 20 bases lying between them. This CDR3 spans 15 amino acids. The CDR3 sequence: CASSVRDTQRSEQFF. The CDR3 DNA follows: TGTGCCAGCAGTGTCCGGGACACCCAGCGTAGTGAGCAGTTCTTC.

The J gene is TRBJ1-6, the V gene TRBV2; D gene uncertain. Germline V gene data show CDR1 as SNHLY and CDR2 as FYNNEI. The CDR3 is 17 amino acids. V lost 0 bases to trimming and J lost 0 bases, with 9 bases between them. CDR3 amino acids: CASSEARFPSYNSPLHF. CDR3 DNA sequence: TGTGCCAGCAGTGAAGCGCGCTTTCCCTCCTATAATTCACCCCTCCACTTT.

The CDR3 reads CASSVAGTGLDEQYF. For the CDR3, the DNA is TGTGCCAGCAGCGTGGCCGGGACAGGGCTCGACGAGCAGTACTTC. V is TRBV9 and J is TRBJ2-7; TRBD1 aligns across 9 bases. The CDR3 is made up of 15 amino acids. Germline CDR1 reads SGDLS; CDR2 reads YYNGEE. The J segment lost 5 bases and the V segment lost 2 bases, leaving 8 bases of the junction unmatched.

The V and J genes are TRBV27 and TRBJ1-4; 7 nucleotides match TRBD1. The CDR3 length is 14 residues. The J segment lost 8 bases and the V segment lost 6 bases, leaving 9 bases of the junction unmatched. Germline lookup yields CDR1 MNHEY and CDR2 SMNVEV (reference sequence). The CDR3 coding sequence is TGTGCCAGCAGGGCAGAGGGGGCCCGGGAAAAACTGTTTTTT. This gives the protein CASRAEGAREKLFF.

In this sample, this clone turned up a few times. V and J are TRBV19 and TRBJ1-6; perhaps TRBD1 as D (6 bases). CDR3 length equals 13 residues. V shed 1 base and J shed 12 bases, with 10 bases lying between them. From germline, CDR1 is LNHDA and CDR2 SQIVND (reference sequence). CDR3 loop: CASSIVGGEPLHF. In DNA, the CDR3 is TGTGCCAGTAGTATAGTAGGGGGAGAACCCCTCCACTTT.

The chain joins TRBV6-1 to TRBJ1-1; 8 nucleotides match TRBD1. This CDR3 contains 14 residues. V lost 6 bases and J lost 1; bases outside the gene matches: 4. Germline CDR1 MNHNS, CDR2 SASEGT. The CDR3 protein is CASRPRGQNTEAFF. The CDR3 nucleotides are TGTGCCAGCAGGCCCAGGGGGCAGAACACTGAAGCTTTCTTT.

This chain links TRBV29-1 with TRBJ2-5; D is unresolved. The germline gives CDR1 SQVTM, CDR2 ANQGSEA. The CDR3 consists of 14 residues. Trimming pared 4 bases from V and 2 bases from J, leaving 14 bases between. The CDR3 spells CSVAPRLSQETQYF. DNA of the CDR3: TGCAGCGTTGCCCCGAGACTCTCTCAAGAGACCCAGTACTTC.

The genes are TRBV5-1 and TRBJ2-1; 8 positions match TRBD1. V lost 4 bases, J lost 6 bases, and 9 bases stayed unmatched. Germline V gene lookup returns CDR1 SGHRS and CDR2 YFSETQ. The CDR3 has 15 amino acids. The DNA of the CDR3 is TGCGCCAGCAGCCTACAGGGGGACAAGGGCAATGAGCAGTTCTTC. Translating gives CASSLQGDKGNEQFF.

V usage is TRBV19 and J usage is TRBJ1-1; D is possibly TRBD1 (6 bases). There are 14 residues in the CDR3. Trimming removed 5 bases from V and 1 base from J, with 11 bases in between. In germline, CDR1 is LNHDA, CDR2 SQIVND (reference sequence). CDR3 in DNA: TGTGCCAGTAGTGTACGGGACAAGAACACTGAAGCTTTCTTT. Translating gives CASSVRDKNTEAFF.

The V gene is TRBV29-1, the J gene TRBJ1-1, with 9 nucleotides matching TRBD1. Germline CDR1 and CDR2: SQVTM and ANQGSEA. The CDR3 runs 15 residues. Unmatched junction bases numbered 12, after V lost 4 bases and J lost 6 bases. This chain's CDR3 is CSVATGGLGGAEAFF. In DNA form, the CDR3 reads TGCAGCGTTGCGACAGGGGGTCTTGGGGGCGCTGAAGCTTTCTTT. The entire variable domain, with the rest obtained from reference TRBV29-1 and TRBJ1-1, is as follows: SAVISQKPSRDICQRGTSLTIQCQVDSQVTMMFWYRQQPGQSLTLIATANQGSEATYESGFVIDKFPISRPNLTFSTLTVSNMSPEDSSIYLCSVATGGLGGAEAFFGQGTRLTVV.

The V gene is TRBV7-2, the J gene TRBJ1-4; 9 bases agree with TRBD1. The CDR3 loop spans 14 amino acids. V shed 5 bases and J 6 bases; nucleotides not matched to a gene: 4. Per germline, CDR1 SGHTA and CDR2 FQGNSA. The CDR3 DNA follows: TGTGCCAGCAGCAAACAGGGGGCATATGAAAAACTGTTTTTT. Translated, it gives CASSKQGAYEKLFF.

This clone was seen only a few times. J is TRBJ2-7 and V is TRBV9, with TRBD2 matching over 11 bases. The CDR3 is 15 amino acids. The V gene's germline CDR1 is SGDLS and CDR2 YYNGEE. V shed 3 bases, J shed 6 bases, and the junction held 8 bases outside the gene matches. CDR3 bases: TGTGCCAGCAGCGGTAGCGGGGGGGCCGGATCCGAGCAGTACTTC. Its protein is CASSGSGGAGSEQYF.

The chain has TRBV2 and TRBJ2-7; a weak D match, TRBD2 (5 bases). The CDR3 is 14 residues long. In germline, CDR1 is SNHLY, CDR2 FYNNEI. Trimming removed 5 bases at V and 2 bases at J, with 13 bases between. The CDR3, as DNA: TGTGCCAGCAGTCCCAGGTGGGGAGCCTACGAGCAGTACTTC. Its translation: CASSPRWGAYEQYF. The variable domain in full, with the rest retrieved from reference TRBV2 and TRBJ2-7, is EPEVTQTPSHQVTQMGQEVILRCVPISNHLYFYWYRQILGQKVEFLVSFYNNEISEKSEIFDDQFSVERPDGSNFTLKIRSTKLEDSAMYFCASSPRWGAYEQYFGPGTRLTVT.

The genes are TRBV4-3 and TRBJ2-2; D possibly corresponds to TRBD1 (6 bases). With 7 bases removed from V and 2 bases from J, the gap between germline ends came to 11 bases. The CDR3 length is 14 residues. Per the germline V gene, CDR1 is LGHNA and CDR2 is YSLEER. The CDR3 nucleotides read TGCGCCAGCACAGGGGTCGCAAACACCGGGGAGCTGTTTTTT. It yields the protein CASTGVANTGELFF.